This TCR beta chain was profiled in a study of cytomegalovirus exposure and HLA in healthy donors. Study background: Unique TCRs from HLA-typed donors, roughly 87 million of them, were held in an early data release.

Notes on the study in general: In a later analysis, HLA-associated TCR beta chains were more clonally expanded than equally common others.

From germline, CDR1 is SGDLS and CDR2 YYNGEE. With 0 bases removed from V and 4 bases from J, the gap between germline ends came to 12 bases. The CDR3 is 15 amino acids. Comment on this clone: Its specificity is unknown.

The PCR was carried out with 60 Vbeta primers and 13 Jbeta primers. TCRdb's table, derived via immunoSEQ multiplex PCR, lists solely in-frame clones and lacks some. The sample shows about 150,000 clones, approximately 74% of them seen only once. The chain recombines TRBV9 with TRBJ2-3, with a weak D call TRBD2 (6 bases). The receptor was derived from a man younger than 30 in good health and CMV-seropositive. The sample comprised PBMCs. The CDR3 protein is CASSVGGGGADTQYF. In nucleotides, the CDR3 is TGTGCCAGCAGCGTAGGGGGAGGTGGCGCAGATACGCAGTATTTT.